A selection of T cell receptor beta chains follows, all from one sample in a study of T cell repertoires in cytomegalovirus infection. Antigens of these TCRs are unknown. Each CDR3 protein gets one entry after TCRdb re-called the reads with MiXCR. The sample lists around 750,000 distinct CDR3 sequences, about 30% occurring once. The sequencing here drew on cultured CD8+ T cells from PBMCs, taken from culture after CMV antigen stimulation. The receptors were gathered from a human donor in good health (CMV status not recorded). Some clones in this sample may be carry-over from other donors' samples. CDR3s include the opening cysteine and the closing phenylalanine or tryptophan. The order of the fields is J gene, V gene, D gene, clone size, CDR3 DNA, CDR3 protein. D genes are given only for firm matches. Size is omitted from some rows. Given values are once, few, many or a class for expanded clones.

>TRBJ1-1|TRBV7-9|TRBD1|many
TGTGCCAGCAGCTTCCTGACAGGGGGGAACACTGAAGCTTTCTTT
CASSFLTGGNTEAFF
>TRBJ2-5|TRBV7-6|.|many
TGTGCCAGCAGCTTTCAGGGAACCCAGTACTTC
CASSFQGTQYF
>TRBJ1-2|TRBV27|.|.
TGTGCCAGCGGCTTAGGACCCGTGAACTATGGCTACACCTTC
CASGLGPVNYGYTF
>TRBJ2-5|TRBV10-3|.|once
TGTGCCATCAGCTATTCGGGGGGCATCCAAGAGACCCAGTACTTC
CAISYSGGIQETQYF
>TRBJ1-1|TRBV7-9|TRBD1|.
TGTGCCAGCAGCTTAGCCAGGGGGCAAGGGATGAACACTGAAGCTTTCTTT
CASSLARGQGMNTEAFF
>TRBJ2-2|TRBV7-8|TRBD2|.
TGTGCCAGCAGGACTAGCGCCGGGGAGCTGTTTTTT
CASRTSAGELFF
>TRBJ2-1|TRBV11-2|.|.
TGTGCCAGCAGCTTAGAGGGGAATCCCTACAATGAGCAGTTCTTC
CASSLEGNPYNEQFF
>TRBJ2-5|TRBV2|.|.
TGTGCCAGCAGTGAAGGGGGGCCCTTGGAGACCCAGTACTTC
CASSEGGPLETQYF
>TRBJ1-6|TRBV12-3/TRBV12-4|TRBD1|.
TGTGCCAGCAGTGCTCCTGACAGGGGTTATTCACCCCTCCACTTT
CASSAPDRGYSPLHF
>TRBJ2-7|TRBV7-9|.|.
TGTACCAGCAGCTTTGGCGGAGCTCAAACCTACGAGCAGTACTTC
CTSSFGGAQTYEQYF
>TRBJ2-5|TRBV7-2|TRBD1|many
TGTGCCAGCAGCCATCCCGGGACAGGGAACCAAGAGACCCAGTACTTC
CASSHPGTGNQETQYF
>TRBJ2-3|TRBV4-1|TRBD2|few
TGCGCCAGCAGCCAAGTTGGCGGGGGAGGAGATACGCAGTATTTT
CASSQVGGGGDTQYF
>TRBJ2-2|TRBV29-1|TRBD1|.
TGCAGCGCCGGGGGACAGGGGGCCGGGGAGCTGTTTTTT
CSAGGQGAGELFF
>TRBJ1-2|TRBV9|TRBD1|few
TGTGCCAGCAGCGTAACTCTATCGTTCGGGACAGCTCATAACTATGGCTACACCTTC
CASSVTLSFGTAHNYGYTF
>TRBJ2-1|TRBV27|.|few
TGTGCCAGCAGACATACTGGCTACAATGAGCAGTTCTTC
CASRHTGYNEQFF
>TRBJ2-1|TRBV7-8|TRBD2|many
TGTGCCAGCAGCTACGCACCGGGACTAGATTACAATGAGCAGTTCTTC
CASSYAPGLDYNEQFF
>TRBJ2-1|TRBV7-2|.|.
TGTGCCAGCAGCCTCTCAAATCGGGGGAATGAGCAGTTCTTC
CASSLSNRGNEQFF
>TRBJ2-1|TRBV7-8|.|many
TGTGCCAGCAGCTTAAGTGAACACAATGAGCAGTTCTTC
CASSLSEHNEQFF
>TRBJ2-1|TRBV11-3|TRBD2|.
TGTGCCAGCAGCCCGACTAGCGGGGGTCCCTACAATGAGCAGTTCTTC
CASSPTSGGPYNEQFF
>TRBJ2-3|TRBV2|TRBD1|.
TGTGCCAGCAGTGACAGGGGGCGGGATACGCAGTATTTT
CASSDRGRDTQYF
>TRBJ1-1|TRBV7-6|.|.
TGTGCCAGCAGCTTAGCATCTGGGCTCGATGAAGCTTTCTTT
CASSLASGLDEAFF
>TRBJ1-1|TRBV27|TRBD1|few
TGTGCCAGCAGTGTGACAGGGCCAAACACTGAAGCTTTCTTT
CASSVTGPNTEAFF
>TRBJ2-7|TRBV6-1|TRBD1|.
TGTGCCAGCAGTGATCTCTACGGGACAGGGTTTTGGGAGAAGGTCTACGAGCAGTACTTC
CASSDLYGTGFWEKVYEQYF
>TRBJ2-3|TRBV18|TRBD2|.
TGTGCCAGCTCACTTCAAGGGCTAGCGGGGGGGCCGGCAGATACGCAGTATTTT
CASSLQGLAGGPADTQYF
>TRBJ1-1|TRBV19|.|.
TGTGCCAGTAGTGTCCCACAGGGATACACTGAAGCTTTCTTT
CASSVPQGYTEAFF
>TRBJ2-3|TRBV7-6|TRBD2|.
TGTGCCAGCAGGCAGTCGGGAGGGCCCGCAGATACGCAGTATTTT
CASRQSGGPADTQYF
>TRBJ1-1|TRBV5-5|.|.
TGTGCCAGCAGCGCGGGGACGGTACCTGAAGCTTTCTTT
CASSAGTVPEAFF
>TRBJ1-2|TRBV7-2|TRBD1|many
TGTGCCAGCAGCTTAGTACGTCCAGGGGGGCAAAGGGACTATGGCTACACCTTC
CASSLVRPGGQRDYGYTF
>TRBJ2-1|TRBV5-6|TRBD1|.
TGTGCCAGCAGCTTCATCCCGGGACAGGGGGTAAATGAGCAGTTCTTC
CASSFIPGQGVNEQFF
>TRBJ1-2|TRBV4-3|.|few
TGCGCCAGCAGCCGTGAGGGGTCCTATGGCTACACCTTC
CASSREGSYGYTF
>TRBJ1-2|TRBV2|TRBD1|.
TGTGCCAGCAGCTGGGGACAGGGGGCTAAGGGCTACACCTTC
CASSWGQGAKGYTF
>TRBJ2-1|TRBV19|.|.
TGTGCCAGTAGTACCTGGGGGTGGGATGAGCAGTTCTTC
CASSTWGWDEQFF
>TRBJ2-1|TRBV29-1|.|.
TGCAGCGTTGAAGATAGAGGGGCGCCCTACAATGAGCAGTTCTTC
CSVEDRGAPYNEQFF
>TRBJ2-1|TRBV6-6|TRBD1|.
TGTGCCAGCAGTCTACTAGACAGGGGTGGCGATGAGCAGTTCTTC
CASSLLDRGGDEQFF
>TRBJ2-1|TRBV24-1|TRBD1|few
TGTGCCACCAGTGACCGGGACAGTTACAATGAGCAGTTCTTC
CATSDRDSYNEQFF
>TRBJ2-3|TRBV2|.|.
TGTGCCTGCAGTGAACGAGGGGGGAGGAGCACAGATACGCAGTATTTT
CACSERGGRSTDTQYF
>TRBJ1-6|TRBV27|TRBD1|.
TGTGCCAGCAGACCGGGACAGGGGAGTTCACCCCTCCACTTT
CASRPGQGSSPLHF
>TRBJ2-7|TRBV29-1|.|few
TGCAGCGTGATGGGCGCCACCTACGAGCAGTACTTC
CSVMGATYEQYF
>TRBJ1-1|TRBV10-3|.|few
TGTGCCATCAGTGAAGGGGTAAGGGGGACTGAAGCTTTCTTT
CAISEGVRGTEAFF
>TRBJ2-5|TRBV7-8|TRBD1|many
TGTGCCTTACAGGGGGCTAAGGAGACCCAGTACTTC
CALQGAKETQYF
>TRBJ2-1|TRBV6-2/TRBV6-3|.|few
TGTGCCAGCAGTTACTCGAGTCCTTACAATGAGCAGTTCTTC
CASSYSSPYNEQFF
>TRBJ2-2|TRBV7-2|TRBD2|few
TGTGCCAGCAGCCATAGCGGGGGGGTGAACACCGGGGAGCTGTTTTTT
CASSHSGGVNTGELFF
>TRBJ1-5|TRBV4-1|.|few
TGCGCCAGCAGCCAAGGTGGGGGAATCAATCAGCCCCAGCATTTT
CASSQGGGINQPQHF
>TRBJ2-7|TRBV27|.|many
TGTGCCAGCAGCCCAATTCATACAGGACACTACGAGCAGTACTTC
CASSPIHTGHYEQYF
>TRBJ2-1|TRBV5-1|.|few
TGCGCCAGCAGCTGGACAGTAACCCACAATGAGCAGTTCTTC
CASSWTVTHNEQFF